This T cell receptor beta chain originates from a study of T cell responses to AZD1222 COVID-19 vaccine. Overall study findings and caveats: Compared with day 0, the breadth and depth of the Spike-specific TCR repertoire rose significantly after two doses of AZD1222.

As concerns this clone: The antigen remains undetermined.

The CDR3 loop spans 16 amino acids. V dropped 2 bases and J dropped 4; count of bases not matched to a gene: 7. In germline, CDR1 is SGHVS, CDR2 FNYEAQ. Method: immunoSEQ multiplex PCR; TCRdb's copy keeps in-frame clones and lacks some. The table shows 110,000 to 150,000 clones, with 80% to 95% occurring only once. The genes are TRBV7-6 and TRBJ2-2, with TRBD1 matching over 7 bases. The sequence was obtained from an adult in good health. Specimen: peripheral blood, collected on day 0 of AZD1222 vaccination. The CDR3 DNA follows: TGTGCCAGCAGCTTAAATACAGGGGCCCGCACCGGGGAGCTGTTTTTT. Protein sequence: CASSLNTGARTGELFF.